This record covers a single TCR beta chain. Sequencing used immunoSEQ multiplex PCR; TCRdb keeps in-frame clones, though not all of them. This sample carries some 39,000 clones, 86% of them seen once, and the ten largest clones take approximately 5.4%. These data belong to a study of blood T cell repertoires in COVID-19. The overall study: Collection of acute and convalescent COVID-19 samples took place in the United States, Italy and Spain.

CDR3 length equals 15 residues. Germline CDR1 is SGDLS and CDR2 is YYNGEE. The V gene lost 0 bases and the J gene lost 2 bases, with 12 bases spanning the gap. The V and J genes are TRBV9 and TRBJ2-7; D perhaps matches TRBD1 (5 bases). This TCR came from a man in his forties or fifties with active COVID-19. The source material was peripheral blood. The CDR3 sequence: CASSVATGITYEQYF. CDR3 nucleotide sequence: TGTGCCAGCAGCGTAGCTACAGGAATTACCTACGAGCAGTACTTC.